This passage covers 14 T cell receptor beta chains from one sample sequenced in a study of blood T cell repertoires in COVID-19. Produced via immunoSEQ multiplex PCR; TCRdb's table is partial and in-frame only. This sample has 200,000 to 250,000 clones, with 65% to 90% found just once. Sequenced input: peripheral blood. These receptors all come from a man over 45 with acute or convalescent COVID-19.

The chain employs TRBV4-2 and TRBJ2-5, with TRBD2 identical over 8 bases. Germline V gives CDR1 LGHNA, CDR2 YNFKEQ. The junction had 2 bases not matched to a gene; V was cut back by 1 base and J by 4 bases. CDR3 length: 14 amino acids. The CDR3 bases are TGTGCCAGCAGCCAAGCTCTAGCGGGAGAGACCCAGTACTTC. Translated, it gives CASSQALAGETQYF.

This rearrangement joins TRBV7-8 to TRBJ2-1; no clear D gene. V was cut by 3 bases and J by 0 bases, with 6 bases left in between. Germline-derived CDR1 and CDR2 are SGHVS and FQNEAQ. CDR3 length: 14 amino acids. CDR3 nucleotide sequence: TGTGCCAGCAGCTTTTCTAGCTCCTACAATGAGCAGTTCTTC. This codes for CASSFSSSYNEQFF.

The chain joins TRBV11-2 to TRBJ1-4, with TRBD1 identical over 7 bases. From germline, CDR1 is SGHAT and CDR2 FQNNGV. With V trimmed by 3 bases and J by 7 bases, 5 bases remained unmatched. The CDR3 runs to 14 residues. The CDR3 DNA follows: TGTGCCAGCAGCTTTAGGGACAGAGGTGAAAAACTGTTTTTT. The encoded protein is CASSFRDRGEKLFF.

The V call is TRBV7-2, the J call TRBJ1-1; D gene uncertain. Germline V gene data show CDR1 as SGHTA and CDR2 as FQGNSA. V was pared by 5 bases and J by 0 bases, with 10 bases between. The CDR3 loop spans 14 amino acids. CDR3 loop: CASSPFQVNTEAFF. CDR3 nucleotide sequence: TGTGCCAGCAGCCCGTTCCAGGTGAACACTGAAGCTTTCTTT.

The chain links TRBV5-5 to TRBJ2-3; TRBD2 matches at 10 bases. The CDR3 totals 17 residues. Germline V gives CDR1 SGHKS, CDR2 YYEKEE (reference sequence). The junction had 12 bases not matched to a gene; V was cut back by 5 bases and J by 3 bases. CDR3 residues: CASRYLAGVRGTDTQYF. The CDR3 DNA reads as TGTGCCAGCAGATATCTAGCGGGGGTTCGTGGGACAGATACGCAGTATTTT. Together with reference TRBV5-5 and TRBJ2-3, the CDR3 gives the full variable domain: DAGVTQSPTHLIKTRGQQVTLRCSPISGHKSVSWYQQVLGQGPQFIFQYYEKEERGRGNFPDRFSARQFPNYSSELNVNALLLGDSALYLCASRYLAGVRGTDTQYFGPGTRLTVL.

This rearrangement joins TRBV12-3 or TRBV12-4 to TRBJ1-2; maybe TRBD1 (5 bases). The CDR3 contains 13 residues. The V and J ends lost 1 base and 7 bases respectively, with 10 bases between them. The CDR3 spells CASSLGGDSGYTF. In nucleotides, the CDR3 is TGTGCCAGCAGTTTAGGGGGCGACAGTGGCTACACCTTC.

Only one count was recorded for this clone. V usage is TRBV28 and J usage is TRBJ1-5; 8 bases are a match to TRBD1. Germline trimming cut 2 bases from V and 6 bases from J; bases unmatched to any gene: 9. Germline CDR1 is MDHEN and CDR2 is SYDVKM. This CDR3 region has 16 residues. CDR3 residues: CASSLSRGRDGQPQHF. DNA of the CDR3: TGTGCCAGCAGTTTAAGCAGGGGGCGCGACGGTCAGCCCCAGCATTTT. The variable domain in full, with the rest retrieved from reference TRBV28 and TRBJ1-5, is DVKVTQSSRYLVKRTGEKVFLECVQDMDHENMFWYRQDPGLGLRLIYFSYDVKMKEKGDIPEGYSVSREKKERFSLILESASTNQTSMYLCASSLSRGRDGQPQHFGDGTRLSIL.

The chain is built from TRBV19 and TRBJ2-1, with 9 bases that match TRBD1. The CDR3 contains 15 residues. V lost 3 bases, J lost 8 bases, and 8 bases stayed unmatched. The V gene's germline CDR1 is LNHDA and CDR2 SQIVND (reference sequence). CDR3 bases: TGTGCCAGTAGTATTGGGGGACAGGGCAAGGATGAGCAGTTCTTC. It translates to CASSIGGQGKDEQFF.

This chain joins TRBV5-4 and TRBJ2-7; 7 bases line up with TRBD1. Per germline, CDR1 SGHNT and CDR2 YYREEE (reference sequence). V was pared by 5 bases and J by 4 bases, with 9 bases of the junction left unmatched. CDR3 size: 14 residues. Here the CDR3 reads CASRGSDRDYEQYF. CDR3 in DNA: TGTGCCAGCAGAGGAAGTGACAGGGATTACGAGCAGTACTTC.

The V and J genes are TRBV18 and TRBJ1-1, with 10 bases aligning to TRBD1. This CDR3 has 16 amino acids. CDR1 is KGHSH and CDR2 is LQKENI in the germline V gene. J gave up 4 bases and V 3 bases, and 8 bases lay outside the gene matches. The DNA of the CDR3 is TGTGCCAGCTCACCTGACAGGGGGCTGGTCGGCACTGAAGCTTTCTTT. Translated: CASSPDRGLVGTEAFF.

V usage is TRBV6-5 and J usage is TRBJ1-5; D ambiguous. From germline, CDR1 is MNHEY and CDR2 SVGAGI. The CDR3 runs 13 residues. Deletions cut 11 bases from V and 2 bases from J, with 13 bases between. The CDR3 loop is CASEWAGNQPQHF. CDR3 nucleotide sequence: TGTGCCTCCGAATGGGCAGGCAATCAGCCCCAGCATTTT.

The chain employs TRBV18 and TRBJ1-5, with D possibly being TRBD1 (5 bases). V was trimmed by 2 bases and J by 0 bases, leaving 11 bases between them. The CDR3 length is 16 residues. Looked up from germline, CDR1 is KGHSH and CDR2 is LQKENI. The CDR3 sequence: CASSPGGSGSNQPQHF. DNA of the CDR3: TGTGCCAGCTCACCAGGGGGGAGCGGTAGCAATCAGCCCCAGCATTTT.

The rearrangement joins TRBV5-8 to TRBJ1-4, with D tentatively TRBD1 (6 bases). From germline, CDR1 is SGHTS and CDR2 YDEGEE. Trimming shortened V by 7 bases and J by 4 bases, and 14 bases separated the two germline ends. The CDR3 sequence is 14 residues long. In DNA form, the CDR3 reads TGTGCCAGCGCGTTGGGGGGGCTTAATGAAAAACTGTTTTTT. Amino acid sequence: CASALGGLNEKLFF.

The J gene is TRBJ2-2, the V gene TRBV24-1, with D tentatively TRBD2 (6 bases). In germline, CDR1 is KGHDR, CDR2 SFDVKD. This CDR3 has 13 residues. The ends were cut back, 10 bases at V and 4 bases at J, with 12 bases in the middle. The CDR3 region has the DNA TGTGCCACGGGGGACTCGGGCACCGGGGAGCTGTTTTTT. Residues: CATGDSGTGELFF.